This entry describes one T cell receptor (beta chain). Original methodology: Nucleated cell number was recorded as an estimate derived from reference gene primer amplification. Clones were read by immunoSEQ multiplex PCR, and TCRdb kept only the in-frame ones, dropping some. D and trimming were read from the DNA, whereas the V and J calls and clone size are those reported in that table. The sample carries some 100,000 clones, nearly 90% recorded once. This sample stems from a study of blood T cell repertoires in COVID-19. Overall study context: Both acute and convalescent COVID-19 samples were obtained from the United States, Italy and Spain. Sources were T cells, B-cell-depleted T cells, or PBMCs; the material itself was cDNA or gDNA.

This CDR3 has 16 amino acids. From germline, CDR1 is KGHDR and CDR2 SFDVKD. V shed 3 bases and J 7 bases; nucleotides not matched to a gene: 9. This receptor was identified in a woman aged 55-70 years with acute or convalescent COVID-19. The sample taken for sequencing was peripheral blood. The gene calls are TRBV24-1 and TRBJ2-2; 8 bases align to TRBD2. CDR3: CATSDAGGSRIGELFF. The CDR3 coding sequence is TGTGCCACCAGTGATGCGGGAGGTAGTCGCATCGGGGAGCTGTTTTTT.